The T cell receptor (beta chain) under discussion was sequenced for a study of vaccination effects on CD4 cells after COVID-19 (dated by TCRdb to between 2021 and 2022). In terms of the full investigation: Two doses of either the BNT162b2 or the mRNA-1273 mRNA SARS-CoV-2 vaccine were administered to participants. SARS-CoV-2 spike-specific CD4+ TCR repertoires were compared before and after mRNA vaccination in COVID-19 convalescent patients and in infection-naive vaccine recipients. A total of roughly 9 COVID-19 convalescent patients and a few SARS-CoV-2-naive healthy vaccine recipients were included in the full study. Cultures from other donors in the study were sequenced using the Oncomine TCR Beta short-read assay on an Illumina iSeq 100.

Notes on this clone: Its antigen remains unidentified. Base qualities are not at hand, and no much larger clone is one base apart.

Receptor amplification or capture employed the immunoSEQ multiplex PCR assay. DNA from the CD4+ T cells that had been cultured and isolated underwent TCR beta CDR3 sequencing. Concerning the study's data processing: Non-productive TCR sequences were discarded, and reads were trimmed to the CDR3 region, with only CDR3s of 7 or more amino acids retained. The MANAFEST web app was used to pick out antigen-specific clonotypes by comparing their expansion in peptide wells with that in reference cultures. To count as positive, a clone had to show expansion at FDR<0.05 compared with the reference and with all other wells, an odds ratio above 5, and a frequency above 0.1% in two replicate wells. A clonotype was called cross-reactive if it was significantly expanded both in SARS-CoV-2 spike wells and in at least one common cold coronavirus spike condition. CDR3 similarity was assessed by Levenshtein distance with the stringdist R package, and unrooted trees were built with ape in R 3.6.1. TCRdb holds this immuneACCESS table with in-frame rearrangements only. Some clones are missing; in checked studies, unresolved V genes explain under half, and the rest has no known cause. That table is the source of V, J and clone size, and D and trimming were worked out from the DNA. For this sample there are fewer than 30,000 clones; around 70% appear just once. Roughly a tenth of the sample goes to the ten largest clones.

To identify antigen-specific CD4+ T cell clonotypes by their expansion, the ViraFEST assay first stimulated PBMC with viral peptide pools and then applied TCR sequencing. After less than 13 days of culture, CD4+ T cells were isolated with the EasySep CD4+ T cell isolation kit. The absence of prior SARS-CoV-2 infection in healthy vaccine recipients was confirmed by negative nucleocapsid antibodies before and after vaccination. Each well held 1.5 million to 2.5 million PBMC cultured in IMDM containing 5% human AB serum, 9 to 10 IU/ml IL-2 and gentamicin, along with roughly 10 ug/ml peptides. Half of the culture medium was replaced with fresh IL-2-containing medium on days 3 and 7. Unless otherwise noted, each peptide stimulation condition was cultured in triplicate wells. Using Ficoll-Paque Plus gradient centrifugation, PBMC were separated from whole blood and then either used fresh or cryopreserved at -140C. Overlapping peptide pools spanned the spike proteins of SARS-CoV-2 and the common cold coronaviruses HCoV-NL63, HCoV-OC43 and HCoV-229E. The QIAamp micro DNA kit was used to extract genomic DNA from the cultured CD4+ T cells.

The germline V gene (reference sequence) gives CDR1 as LNHDA and CDR2 as SQIVND. V and J are truncated by 6 bases and 4 bases respectively, leaving an intervening sequence of 21 bases. The CDR3 runs 16 amino acids, cysteine and phenylalanine included. This entry keeps only the CDR3 DNA: 48 bases, framed from base 1. Here is what the overall study found, with its caveats: Only a small number of convalescent patients were included, and no early post-infection timepoints were available, which limited the study. Among healthy vaccine recipients, nearly all vaccine-induced clones were SARS-CoV-2 mono-reactive, and just 1 of 255 was cross-reactive with common cold coronaviruses. Both infection-induced and vaccine-induced clones contracted markedly at late post-vaccination timepoints, which is consistent with waning T cell responses.

The starting material was CD4+ T cells from PBMCs cultured with SARS-CoV-2 spike peptides, obtained before COVID-19 vaccination. The cell subset or site label here, explained by the study, means: SARS-CoV-2 spike overlapping peptide pool stimulation. This receptor chain uses TRBV19 and TRBJ1-1; no D segment can be confidently identified. This clonotype was obtained from a human donor who received a COVID-19 vaccine. The base sequence is TGTGCCAGTAGGATCGGGTGGTTCCGTTCAACCACTGAAGCTTTCTTT. It translates as CASRIGWFRSTTEAFF.